This T cell receptor beta chain was documented in a study of T cell responses to AZD1222 COVID-19 vaccine. Study-wide points: Seropositive AZD1222 recipients at baseline numbered only five or six. Spike as a whole was targeted by vaccine-associated CD4 TCRs, dominant at 160-218 and 743-854. The donors showed a predominance of white British ancestry and of females, with possible underestimation of clonal diversity.

As concerns this clone: No antigen is known for it.

Profiled with immunoSEQ multiplex PCR; TCRdb holds only in-frame clones, not every one. Of over 100,000 clones in the sample, 88% are singletons; the top ten hold over 10%. Germline V gives CDR1 GTSNPN, CDR2 SVGIG (reference sequence). The CDR3 runs 18 residues. V gave up 2 bases and J gave up 0 bases; unmatched junction bases: 9. The chain uses TRBV30 and TRBJ1-6; the match to TRBD1 covers 8 bases. The sequencing used peripheral blood, collected on day 0 of MenACWY control vaccination. The source of this sequence is an adult in good health. CDR3 bases: TGTGCCTGGAGTCCAACGACAGGGGACTTCTCCTATAATTCACCCCTCCACTTT. It translates to CAWSPTTGDFSYNSPLHF.